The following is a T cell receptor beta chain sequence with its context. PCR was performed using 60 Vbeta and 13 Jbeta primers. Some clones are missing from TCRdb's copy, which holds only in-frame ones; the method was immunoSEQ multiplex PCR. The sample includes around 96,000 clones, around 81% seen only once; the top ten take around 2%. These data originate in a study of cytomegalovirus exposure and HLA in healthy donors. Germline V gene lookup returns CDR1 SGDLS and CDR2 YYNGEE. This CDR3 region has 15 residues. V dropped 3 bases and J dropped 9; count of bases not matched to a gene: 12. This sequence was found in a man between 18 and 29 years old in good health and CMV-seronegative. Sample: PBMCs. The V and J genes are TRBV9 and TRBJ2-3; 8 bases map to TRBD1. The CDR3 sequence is CASSADRGRGHTQYF. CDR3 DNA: TGTGCCAGCAGCGCCGACAGGGGCAGGGGACACACGCAGTATTTT.